These 22 T cell receptor beta chains share one sample of origin, sequenced in a study of blood T cell repertoires in COVID-19. TCRdb's table, derived via immunoSEQ multiplex PCR, lists solely in-frame clones and lacks some. There are about 140,000 clones in the sample; about 79% occur only once, and 10% lies in the top ten. Sequenced input: peripheral blood. The receptors stem from a man aged 55 to 69 with active or convalescent COVID-19.

The chain carries TRBV18 and TRBJ2-5; 8 bases map to TRBD2. CDR3 length: 16 residues. V trimming: 3 bases; J trimming: 1 base; junction bases outside the gene matches: 7. Germline values: CDR1 KGHSH, CDR2 LQKENI. CDR3 in amino acids: CASSPGGGRLQETQYF. The CDR3 coding sequence is TGTGCCAGCTCACCTGGCGGGGGGCGGCTCCAAGAGACCCAGTACTTC.

This clone was detected a few times. The chain recombines TRBV18 with TRBJ1-2; possible D gene TRBD1, 5 bases. The CDR3 has 18 amino acids. Trimming shortened V by 0 bases and J by 4 bases, and 21 bases separated the two germline ends. CDR1 KGHSH and CDR2 LQKENI come from the germline V gene. The DNA of the CDR3 is TGTGCCAGCTCACCACCAATTCAGTTAGGGGCCTTCCCCTATGGCTACACCTTC. Translating it yields CASSPPIQLGAFPYGYTF.

This CDR3 is CASSRQGMDTGELFF. Here the CDR3 DNA reads TGTGCCAGCAGCAGACAGGGGATGGACACCGGGGAGCTGTTTTTT. The V call is TRBV5-5, the J call TRBJ2-2; the match to TRBD1 covers 8 bases. Germline-derived CDR1 and CDR2 are SGHKS and YYEKEE (reference sequence). This CDR3 comprises 15 residues. After removal of 4 bases from V and 3 bases from J, the junction contained 5 bases not matched to a gene. The full variable domain, with the rest looked up from reference TRBV5-5 and TRBJ2-2, is DAGVTQSPTHLIKTRGQQVTLRCSPISGHKSVSWYQQVLGQGPQFIFQYYEKEERGRGNFPDRFSARQFPNYSSELNVNALLLGDSALYLCASSRQGMDTGELFFGEGSRLTVL.

V usage is TRBV28 and J usage is TRBJ2-7; the match to TRBD1 covers 8 bases. This CDR3 spans 15 amino acids. V gave up 4 bases and J gave up 0 bases; unmatched junction bases: 5. Germline V gives CDR1 MDHEN, CDR2 SYDVKM. The CDR3 bases are TGTGCCAGCAGTTCCGCAGGGGGCGACTCCTACGAGCAGTACTTC. It codes for CASSSAGGDSYEQYF. The full variable domain, completed using reference TRBV28 and TRBJ2-7, is DVKVTQSSRYLVKRTGEKVFLECVQDMDHENMFWYRQDPGLGLRLIYFSYDVKMKEKGDIPEGYSVSREKKERFSLILESASTNQTSMYLCASSSAGGDSYEQYFGPGTRLTVT.

This clone was detected once. The chain joins TRBV5-1 to TRBJ1-6; D gene unclear. Trimming removed 0 bases from V and 8 bases from J, with 9 bases in between. CDR1 and CDR2 from the germline V gene are SGHRS and YFSETQ. This CDR3 comprises 14 residues. The CDR3 loop reads CASSLDRGYSPLHF. The CDR3 coding sequence is TGCGCCAGCAGCTTGGATAGAGGCTATTCACCCCTCCACTTT. The whole variable domain, filled in from reference TRBV5-1 and TRBJ1-6, reads KAGVTQTPRYLIKTRGQQVTLSCSPISGHRSVSWYQQTPGQGLQFLFEYFSETQRNKGNFPGRFSGRQFSNSRSEMNVSTLELGDSALYLCASSLDRGYSPLHFGNGTRLTVT.

A few counts support this clone. The rearrangement uses TRBV11-3 and TRBJ2-1; TRBD2 aligns across 10 bases. Trimming at V came to 5 bases and at J to 5 bases, leaving 6 bases not matched to a gene. Per germline, CDR1 SGHNT and CDR2 YENEEA. The CDR3 is made up of 15 amino acids. The CDR3: CASSRSGRENNEQFF. The CDR3 DNA follows: TGTGCCAGCAGCCGAAGCGGGAGGGAAAACAATGAGCAGTTCTTC.

This clone was observed a few times. J is TRBJ2-7 and V is TRBV7-8; the match to TRBD2 covers 9 bases. V was clipped by 1 base and J by 6 bases; unmatched bases: 7. The CDR3 loop spans 15 amino acids. From germline, CDR1 is SGHVS and CDR2 FQNEAQ. The CDR3 is CASSLGGRASLEQYV. CDR3 DNA sequence: TGTGCCAGCAGCTTAGGCGGGAGGGCATCTCTCGAGCAGTACGTC.

This clone was counted between two and nine times. J is TRBJ1-1 and V is TRBV4-3, with 7 nucleotides matching TRBD1. The CDR3 has 15 amino acids. Germline lookup yields CDR1 LGHNA and CDR2 YSLEER. Unmatched junction bases numbered 6, after V lost 4 bases and J lost 1 base. CDR3 amino acids: CASSPEGQRNTEAFF. Written as DNA, the CDR3 is TGCGCCAGCAGCCCCGAGGGACAGCGGAACACTGAAGCTTTCTTT.

The chain joins TRBV6-6 to TRBJ1-3, with D perhaps matching TRBD1 (5 bases). The length of the CDR3 is 14 residues. Trimming cost V 2 bases and J 0 bases, with 5 bases left between them. Germline V gene lookup returns CDR1 MNHNY and CDR2 SVGAGI (reference sequence). CDR3 residues: CASSYDSSGNTIYF. The CDR3 DNA follows: TGTGCCAGCAGTTACGACAGCTCTGGAAACACCATATATTTT.

V and J are TRBV6-5 and TRBJ1-3; D possibly corresponds to TRBD1 (6 bases). The germline gives CDR1 MNHEY, CDR2 SVGAGI. Trimming removed 4 bases at V and 1 base at J, with 8 bases between. The CDR3 is made up of 14 amino acids. Here the CDR3 reads CASSFQGSGNTIYF. CDR3 coding DNA: TGTGCCAGCAGTTTTCAGGGGTCTGGAAACACCATATATTTT.

The J gene is TRBJ2-2, the V gene TRBV3-1 (or the pseudogene TRBV3-2); possibly TRBD1 for D (5 bases). This CDR3 is 15 amino acids long. The V and J ends lost 1 base and 0 bases respectively, with 6 bases between them. Germline loops: CDR1 LGHDT, CDR2 YNNKEL (reference sequence). The CDR3 sequence: CASSQGGPNTGELFF. CDR3 bases: TGTGCCAGCAGCCAAGGGGGCCCGAACACCGGGGAGCTGTTTTTT.

This clone has only a few counts. Other DNA sequences from this sample encode an identical CDR3 as well. The V call is TRBV6-5, the J call TRBJ1-1; D call uncertain. Looked up from germline, CDR1 is MNHEY and CDR2 is SVGAGI. The CDR3 is made up of 13 amino acids. V dropped 2 bases and J dropped 3 bases, with 7 bases sitting between them. As DNA, the CDR3 is TGTGCCAGCAGTTACGGAGGGTACACTGAAGCTTTCTTT. This gives the protein CASSYGGYTEAFF.

This CDR3 is CASSVFTVANYGYTF. The DNA of the CDR3 is TGTGCCAGTAGTGTCTTCACGGTGGCTAACTATGGCTACACCTTC. This chain joins TRBV19 and TRBJ1-2; D remains ambiguous. V lost 5 bases and J 0 bases, leaving 13 bases between the germline ends. The germline V gene has CDR1 LNHDA and CDR2 SQIVND (reference sequence). This CDR3 has 15 amino acids.

The chain couples TRBV9 to TRBJ2-2, with D hard to call. The V end was cut by 3 bases, the J end by 6 bases, with 6 bases between. Germline V lookup: CDR1 SGDLS, CDR2 YYNGEE. The CDR3 consists of 12 residues. DNA for the CDR3: TGTGCCAGCAGCGCCCTTTCCGGGGAGCTGTTTTTT. Translating gives CASSALSGELFF. The full variable domain, rest sourced from reference TRBV9 and TRBJ2-2, is DSGVTQTPKHLITATGQRVTLRCSPRSGDLSVYWYQQSLDQGLQFLIQYYNGEERAKGNILERFSAQQFPDLHSELNLSSLELGDSALYFCASSALSGELFFGEGSRLTVL.

This clone was found a few times. The chain links TRBV7-9 to TRBJ1-3; D not certain. V lost 4 bases to trimming and J lost 3 bases, with 19 bases between them. The germline V gene has CDR1 SEHNR and CDR2 FQNEAQ (reference sequence). The CDR3 spans 17 residues. CDR3 DNA: TGTGCCAGCAGCTGGGTCCTGAGGGATACGGGTGGAAACACCATATATTTT. This encodes CASSWVLRDTGGNTIYF. Full variable domain (remainder filled in from reference TRBV7-9 and TRBJ1-3): DTGVSQNPRHKITKRGQNVTFRCDPISEHNRLYWYRQTLGQGPEFLTYFQNEAQLEKSRLLSDRFSAERPKGSFSTLEIQRTEQGDSAMYLCASSWVLRDTGGNTIYFGEGSWLTVV.

This sequence joins TRBV6-2 or TRBV6-3 and TRBJ2-5; 14 nucleotides align to TRBD2. The CDR3 contains 16 residues. Germline CDR1 and CDR2: MNHEY and SVGEGT. V shed 6 bases, J shed 4 bases, and the junction held 7 bases outside the gene matches. The CDR3 loop reads CASSTGTSGSRETQYF. The CDR3 DNA follows: TGTGCCAGCAGCACCGGGACTAGCGGGAGCAGAGAGACCCAGTACTTC.

In its sample, this clone was seen once. This rearrangement joins TRBV24-1 to TRBJ2-1; D remains ambiguous. The CDR3 contains 13 residues. The V and J ends lost 4 bases and 8 bases respectively, with 11 bases between them. Germline V gene sequence: CDR1 KGHDR, CDR2 SFDVKD. The CDR3 loop is CATSDSGFYEQFF. The CDR3 nucleotides read TGTGCCACCAGTGACTCCGGTTTCTATGAGCAGTTCTTC.

This chain connects TRBV7-2 to TRBJ1-5; D might be TRBD1 (6 bases). CDR3 length: 13 residues. Trimming shortened V by 5 bases and J by 6 bases, and 11 bases separated the two germline ends. Looked up from germline, CDR1 is SGHTA and CDR2 is FQGNSA. The CDR3 spells CASSGTMPQPQHF. DNA of the CDR3: TGTGCCAGCAGCGGGACAATGCCTCAGCCCCAGCATTTT.

This chain uses TRBV7-2 with TRBJ1-4; tentatively, D is TRBD1 (5 bases). Germline values: CDR1 SGHTA, CDR2 FQGNSA. Trimming removed 4 bases from V and 4 bases from J, with 10 bases in between. CDR3 length: 14 amino acids. The CDR3 spells CASSSNRFNEKLFF. The CDR3 DNA sequence: TGTGCCAGCAGCTCTAACAGGTTTAATGAAAAACTGTTTTTT.

The chain joins TRBV19 to TRBJ1-6; the match to TRBD1 covers 9 bases. V trimming: 3 bases; J trimming: 9 bases; junction bases outside the gene matches: 9. This CDR3 region has 16 residues. Germline values: CDR1 LNHDA, CDR2 SQIVND (reference sequence). CDR3 nucleotide sequence: TGTGCCAGTAGTATTGGGGGGGGACAGGGAGGTTCACCCCTCCACTTT. It codes for CASSIGGGQGGSPLHF.

J is TRBJ2-3 and V is TRBV2; 11 nucleotides agree with TRBD2. In germline, CDR1 is SNHLY, CDR2 FYNNEI. Trimming took 6 bases from V and 0 from J; bases not matched to a gene: 8. The CDR3 covers 17 residues. The DNA of the CDR3 is TGTGCCAGCAGGAGATGGACTAGCGGGTATAGCACAGATACGCAGTATTTT. Protein: CASRRWTSGYSTDTQYF.

The CDR3 sequence is CASSTTGAHYQPQHF. The CDR3 DNA sequence: TGTGCCAGTAGTACAACAGGGGCCCACTATCAGCCCCAGCATTTT. The chain has TRBV19 and TRBJ1-5; 7 positions agree with TRBD1. Trimming removed 4 bases from V and 5 bases from J; junction bases left unmatched: 8. Germline CDR1 reads LNHDA; CDR2 reads SQIVND (reference sequence). This CDR3 spans 15 amino acids.